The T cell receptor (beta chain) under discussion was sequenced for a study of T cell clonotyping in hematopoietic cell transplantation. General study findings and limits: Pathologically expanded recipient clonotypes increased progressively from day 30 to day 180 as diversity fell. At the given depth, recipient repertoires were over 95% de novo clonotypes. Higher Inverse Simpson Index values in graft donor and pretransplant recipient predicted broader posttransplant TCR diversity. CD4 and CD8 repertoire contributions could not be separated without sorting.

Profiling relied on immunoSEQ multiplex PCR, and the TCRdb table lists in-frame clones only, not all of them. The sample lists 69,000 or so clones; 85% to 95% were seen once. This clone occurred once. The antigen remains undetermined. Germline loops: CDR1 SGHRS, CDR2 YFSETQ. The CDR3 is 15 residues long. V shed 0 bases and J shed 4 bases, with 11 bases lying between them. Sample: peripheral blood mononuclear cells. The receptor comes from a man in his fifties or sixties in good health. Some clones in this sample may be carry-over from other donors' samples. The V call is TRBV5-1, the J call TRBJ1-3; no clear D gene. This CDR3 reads CASSLAGTGGNTIYF. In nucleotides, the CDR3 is TGCGCCAGCAGCTTGGCGGGAACGGGAGGAAACACCATATATTTT.